These 29 T cell receptor beta chains originate from one sample sequenced in a study of Tregs in tolerant kidney transplant recipients. The nonmyeloablative bone marrow transplants came from related graft donors, with transient mixed chimerism. Clones were sequenced by immunoSEQ multiplex PCR, and TCRdb holds only the in-frame ones, with some missing. In the table there are about 50,000 clones, 89% of which are singletons. The specimen comprised CD8+ T cells from blood (PBMCs), sampled 12 months after the transplant. The receptors derive from a human patient who received a combined kidney and bone marrow transplant. Some of these T cells may belong to the graft donor.

The rearrangement joins TRBV6-1 to TRBJ2-2; 11 positions match TRBD1. Trimming took 1 base from V and 8 from J; bases not matched to a gene: 3. The CDR3 sequence is 15 residues long. Germline V gives CDR1 MNHNS, CDR2 SASEGT. CDR3 loop: CASSEGTGGTGELFF. CDR3 DNA: TGTGCCAGCAGTGAAGGGACAGGGGGCACGGGGGAGCTGTTTTTT.

On this clone itself: In the same sample, other DNA sequences code for this CDR3. The chain uses TRBV7-9 and TRBJ1-2; 11 nucleotides line up with TRBD1. V dropped 7 bases and J dropped 3; count of bases not matched to a gene: 4. The CDR3 loop spans 14 amino acids. CDR1 is SEHNR, CDR2 FQNEAQ, per germline (reference sequence). The CDR3 bases are TGTGCCAGCACCCCGGGACAGGGGGACTATGGCTACACCTTC. This sequence encodes CASTPGQGDYGYTF.

This sequence joins TRBV9 and TRBJ2-5, with D unresolved. Trimming cost V 0 bases and J 7 bases, with 10 bases left between them. Looked up from germline, CDR1 is SGDLS and CDR2 is YYNGEE. The CDR3 consists of 13 residues. CDR3 DNA sequence: TGTGCCAGCAGCGTAGGCCATCCAGGGACCCAGTACTTC. Translated: CASSVGHPGTQYF.

Within the sample, this clone is medium-sized. DNA for the CDR3: TGTGCCACCGGGATGGAAGCGGGGGGGATAAATGAGCAGTTCTTC. It translates to CATGMEAGGINEQFF. The V and J genes are TRBV15 and TRBJ2-1; 10 bases agree with TRBD2. Germline loops: CDR1 LNHNV, CDR2 YYDKDF (reference sequence). Unmatched junction bases numbered 11, after V lost 8 bases and J lost 7 bases. CDR3 size: 15 residues.

V and J are TRBV29-1 and TRBJ2-7; possible D gene TRBD1, 6 bases. Germline lookup yields CDR1 SQVTM and CDR2 ANQGSEA. Trimming took off 8 bases at V and 4 bases at J, with 15 bases between the two ends. This CDR3 is built from 12 residues. The CDR3 reads CSYAGVRYEQYF. The CDR3 DNA sequence: TGCAGCTACGCAGGGGTCAGGTACGAGCAGTACTTC.

The chain recombines TRBV7-9 with TRBJ2-1; 9 bases align to TRBD1. The J segment lost 3 bases and the V segment lost 5 bases, leaving 8 bases of the junction unmatched. CDR1 and CDR2 from the germline V gene are SEHNR and FQNEAQ (reference sequence). The CDR3 extends over 16 amino acids. The CDR3 DNA follows: TGTGCCAGCAGCGATCCACAGGGGGCTTTCTACAATGAGCAGTTCTTC. Amino acid sequence: CASSDPQGAFYNEQFF.

This clone appeared once. The chain joins TRBV30 to TRBJ2-7, with D possibly matching TRBD1 (5 bases). Deletions cut 2 bases from V and 4 bases from J, with 15 bases between. The CDR3 is made up of 14 amino acids. Germline V CDR1 and CDR2: GTSNPN, SVGIG (reference sequence). CDR3 nucleotide sequence: TGTGCCTGGAGTAGTCTGGGGCTGGGGTACGAGCAGTACTTC. Its protein product is CAWSSLGLGYEQYF.

The J gene is TRBJ1-1, the V gene TRBV9; D gene unclear. The germline V gene encodes CDR1 SGDLS and CDR2 YYNGEE. Trimming shortened V by 0 bases and J by 1 base, and 10 bases separated the two germline ends. The length of the CDR3 is 15 residues. CDR3 DNA sequence: TGTGCCAGCAGCGTAGTGTCCGAGGCGAACACTGAAGCTTTCTTT. As protein: CASSVVSEANTEAFF.

The rearrangement links TRBV2 to TRBJ2-4, with 9 bases fitting TRBD1. CDR1 and CDR2 (germline): SNHLY, FYNNEI. The CDR3 has 15 residues. Unmatched junction bases numbered 3, after V lost 6 bases and J lost 0 bases. This CDR3 reads CASRGTGLAKNIQYF. CDR3 DNA: TGTGCCAGCAGGGGGACAGGGCTAGCCAAAAACATTCAGTACTTC.

This chain joins TRBV27 and TRBJ2-1; D might be TRBD2 (6 bases). V was cut by 5 bases and J by 2 bases, with 13 bases left in between. The germline V gene encodes CDR1 MNHEY and CDR2 SMNVEV (reference sequence). This CDR3 is built from 15 residues. The DNA for the CDR3 is TGTGCCAGCAGTCCCCTCCCGGGGGCCTACAATGAGCAGTTCTTC. It encodes CASSPLPGAYNEQFF.

About this clone itself: A read error may account for a junction end that differs from germline. V is TRBV15 and J is TRBJ1-6; D not resolved. Looked up from germline, CDR1 is LNHNV and CDR2 is YYDKDF (reference sequence). The CDR3 loop spans 12 amino acids. The CDR3 nucleotides read TGTGCCACCAGCAACGCGAATTCACCCCTCTACTTT. Protein sequence: CATSNANSPLYF.

This CDR3 reads CASSPPRGTSGAQETQYF. The CDR3 nucleotides read TGTGCCAGCTCACCACCGCGTGGGACTAGCGGAGCTCAAGAGACCCAGTACTTC. J is TRBJ2-5 and V is TRBV18, with 11 bases lining up with TRBD2. The length of the CDR3 is 18 residues. V lost 0 bases to trimming and J lost 2 bases; unmatched junction nucleotides: 8. The V gene's germline CDR1 is KGHSH and CDR2 LQKENI.

As to this clone: The same CDR3 also results from other DNA sequences found in this sample. This chain joins TRBV18 and TRBJ2-6, with D perhaps matching TRBD2 (6 bases). There are 15 residues in the CDR3. Germline V gene sequence: CDR1 KGHSH, CDR2 LQKENI. The V end was cut by 4 bases, the J end by 6 bases, with 13 bases between. CDR3 amino acids: CASSRRLVKANVLTF. The CDR3 region has the DNA TGTGCCAGCTCACGAAGACTAGTTAAGGCCAACGTCCTGACTTTC.

This clone was detected only once. The chain couples TRBV18 to TRBJ2-7, with TRBD2 as a possible D gene (5 bases). The CDR3 sequence is 15 residues long. From germline, CDR1 is KGHSH and CDR2 LQKENI. V shed 0 bases and J shed 4 bases, with 13 bases lying between them. The CDR3 DNA reads as TGTGCCAGCTCACCACCTGGAGGAGCATGGTACGAGCAGTACTTC. It translates to CASSPPGGAWYEQYF.

The chain combines TRBV19 with TRBJ2-7, with 11 bases that match TRBD2. Germline V gene lookup returns CDR1 LNHDA and CDR2 SQIVND (reference sequence). This CDR3 contains 18 residues. V trimming: 2 bases; J trimming: 2 bases; junction bases outside the gene matches: 11. The DNA for the CDR3 is TGTGCCAGTAGTATAACCGGACTAGCGGGTAAATACACCTACGAGCAGTACTTC. Translation: CASSITGLAGKYTYEQYF.

The sample holds one count of this clone. In DNA, the CDR3 is TGTGCCAGCAGCTTGCGTCCGACCGCGGGTAGCTCCTACAATGAGCAGTTCTTC. It yields the protein CASSLRPTAGSSYNEQFF. This rearrangement joins TRBV5-4 to TRBJ2-1; a possible D gene is TRBD2 (5 bases). V lost 1 base and J 0 bases, leaving 17 bases between the germline ends. The CDR3 runs to 18 residues. CDR1 is SGHNT and CDR2 is YYREEE in the germline V gene (reference sequence).

This chain links TRBV5-1 with TRBJ2-7; a weak D match, TRBD1 (6 bases). The germline V gene encodes CDR1 SGHRS and CDR2 YFSETQ. The V and J ends lost 2 bases and 1 base respectively, with 16 bases between them. The CDR3 is 16 residues long. The CDR3 coding sequence is TGCGCCAGCAGCTTAGCGGACAGCTGGATTTCCTACGAGCAGTACTTC. Protein product: CASSLADSWISYEQYF.

The rearrangement joins TRBV11-2 to TRBJ2-1, with 9 nucleotides matching TRBD2. V was clipped by 1 base and J by 8 bases; unmatched bases: 12. CDR1 and CDR2 (germline): SGHAT, FQNNGV. The CDR3 is 17 amino acids. The CDR3 protein is CASSLGWAGGGGYEQFF. CDR3 sequence (DNA): TGTGCCAGCAGCTTAGGTTGGGCTGGCGGGGGGGGTTATGAGCAGTTCTTC.

The J gene is TRBJ1-1, the V gene TRBV19; 8 bases are shared with TRBD1. CDR3 length equals 12 residues. V shed 10 bases, J shed 4 bases, and the junction held 5 bases outside the gene matches. The germline gives CDR1 LNHDA, CDR2 SQIVND (reference sequence). CDR3 nucleotides: TGTGCCACCCTCACAGGGGGCACTGAAGCTTTCTTT. Its protein is CATLTGGTEAFF. The whole variable domain, filled in from reference TRBV19 and TRBJ1-1, reads DGGITQSPKYLFRKEGQNVTLSCEQNLNHDAMYWYRQDPGQGLRLIYYSQIVNDFQKGDIAEGYSVSREKKESFPLTVTSAQKNPTAFYLCATLTGGTEAFFGQGTRLTVV.

The chain joins TRBV2 to TRBJ2-7; 8 positions match TRBD2. Germline V gene lookup returns CDR1 SNHLY and CDR2 FYNNEI. V shed 5 bases, J shed 4 bases, and the junction held 7 bases outside the gene matches. The CDR3 extends over 14 amino acids. The CDR3 region has the DNA TGTGCCAGCAGTTCGGGGGGGGGAAAATACGAGCAGTACTTC. Amino acid sequence: CASSSGGGKYEQYF.

The V call is TRBV7-9, the J call TRBJ1-1; 10 positions match TRBD1. CDR1 is SEHNR and CDR2 is FQNEAQ in the germline V gene (reference sequence). V shed 3 bases and J 6 bases; nucleotides not matched to a gene: 4. The CDR3 has 14 amino acids. The CDR3 reads CASSLTGGLSEAFF. The CDR3 nucleotides are TGTGCCAGCAGCTTGACAGGGGGCCTCTCTGAAGCTTTCTTT.

V is TRBV6-6 and J is TRBJ2-1; possible D gene TRBD2, 5 bases. Germline assignment: CDR1 MNHNY and CDR2 SVGAGI (reference sequence). The V end lost 0 bases, the J end lost 9 bases, and 12 bases lay between the germline ends. The CDR3 sequence is 14 residues long. CDR3 amino acids: CASSYSPGSGEQFF. The CDR3 region has the DNA TGTGCCAGCAGTTACTCTCCGGGATCGGGTGAGCAGTTCTTC.

This clone has just one count. The rearrangement uses TRBV13 and TRBJ2-5, with 12 bases lining up with TRBD2. Germline V gene sequence: CDR1 PRHDT, CDR2 FYEKMQ (reference sequence). J lost 7 bases, V lost 3 bases, and 12 bases had no gene match. This CDR3 spans 17 amino acids. CDR3 coding DNA: TGTGCCAGCAGCTTGGCCGGGACTAGCGGGTCCTCGGGGACCCAGTACTTC. This encodes CASSLAGTSGSSGTQYF.

Only a few counts were recorded for this clone. The CDR3 is CATLQKGDTEAFF. In nucleotides, the CDR3 is TGTGCCACCCTCCAAAAGGGGGATACTGAAGCTTTCTTT. This sequence joins TRBV7-9 and TRBJ1-1; TRBD1 might be the D (6 bases). The CDR3 totals 13 residues. With 10 bases removed from V and 5 bases from J, the gap between germline ends came to 17 bases. Germline V gives CDR1 SEHNR, CDR2 FQNEAQ (reference sequence).

The V call is TRBV4-3, the J call TRBJ1-3, with 9 positions matching TRBD1. CDR1 is LGHNA and CDR2 is YSLEER in the germline V gene. The CDR3 runs to 15 residues. J was trimmed by 2 bases and V by 1 base; bases with no gene match: 0. The CDR3 is CASSQGTGAGNTIYF. The CDR3, as DNA: TGCGCCAGCAGCCAAGGGACAGGGGCTGGAAACACCATATATTTT.

This chain joins TRBV5-1 and TRBJ2-7; TRBD2 aligns across 9 bases. The CDR3 totals 13 residues. Trimming at V came to 2 bases and at J to 4 bases, leaving 1 base not matched to a gene. Looked up from germline, CDR1 is SGHRS and CDR2 is YFSETQ. CDR3 nucleotide sequence: TGCGCCAGCAGCTTTACTAGCGGGTACGAGCAGTACTTC. Translating gives CASSFTSGYEQYF.

The chain has TRBV6-7 and TRBJ2-2, with D possibly matching TRBD2 (5 bases). TRBV6-7 is treated as an ORF (open reading frame) with a function not yet certain. The CDR3 contains 16 residues. V shed 2 bases and J shed 0 bases, with 10 bases lying between them. CDR3 nucleotide sequence: TGTGCCAGCAGTTACGGGAGCGGAACGAACACCGGGGAGCTGTTTTTT. It is translated as CASSYGSGTNTGELFF.

This chain links TRBV6-5 with TRBJ2-1; maybe TRBD2 (5 bases). This CDR3 contains 15 residues. V lost 2 bases and J lost 2, with 10 bases in between. The germline V gene encodes CDR1 MNHEY and CDR2 SVGAGI. The CDR3 DNA follows: TGTGCCAGCAGTTACCACAGCGGAGCCTACAATGAGCAGTTCTTC. Encoded protein: CASSYHSGAYNEQFF.

The V and J genes are TRBV29-1 and TRBJ1-2; TRBD1 agrees at 7 bases. Germline V gives CDR1 SQVTM, CDR2 ANQGSEA. J was trimmed by 4 bases and V by 2 bases; bases with no gene match: 13. The CDR3 length is 16 residues. The DNA for the CDR3 is TGCAGCGTTGAACACCTCACGGCAGGGGGTTCCTATGGCTACACCTTC. It encodes CSVEHLTAGGSYGYTF.